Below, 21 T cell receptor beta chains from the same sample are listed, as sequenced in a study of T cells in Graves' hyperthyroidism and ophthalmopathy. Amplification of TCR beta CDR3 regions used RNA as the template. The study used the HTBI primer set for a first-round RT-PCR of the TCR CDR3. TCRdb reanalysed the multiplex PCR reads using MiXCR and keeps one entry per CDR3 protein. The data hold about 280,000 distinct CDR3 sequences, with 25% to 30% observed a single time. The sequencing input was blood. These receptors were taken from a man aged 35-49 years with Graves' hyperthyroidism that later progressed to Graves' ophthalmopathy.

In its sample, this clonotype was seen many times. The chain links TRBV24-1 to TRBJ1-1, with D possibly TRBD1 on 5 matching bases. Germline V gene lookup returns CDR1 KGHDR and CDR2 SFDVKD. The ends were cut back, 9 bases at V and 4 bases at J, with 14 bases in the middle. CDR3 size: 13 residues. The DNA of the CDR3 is TGTGCCACCTCGTGGGGGTCGGGCACTGAAGCTTTCTTT. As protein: CATSWGSGTEAFF.

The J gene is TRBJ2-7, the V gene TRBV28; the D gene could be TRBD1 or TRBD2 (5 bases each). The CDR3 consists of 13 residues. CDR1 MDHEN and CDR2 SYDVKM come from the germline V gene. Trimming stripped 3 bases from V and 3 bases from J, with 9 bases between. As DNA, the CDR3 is TGTGCCAGCAGTTTGGGACCTTTCTACGAGCAGTACTTC. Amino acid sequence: CASSLGPFYEQYF.

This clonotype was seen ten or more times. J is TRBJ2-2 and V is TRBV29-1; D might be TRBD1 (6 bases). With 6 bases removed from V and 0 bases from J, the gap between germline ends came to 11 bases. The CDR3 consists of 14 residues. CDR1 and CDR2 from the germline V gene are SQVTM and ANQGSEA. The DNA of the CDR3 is TGCAGCGTGCCAACAGGGACGAACACCGGGGAGCTGTTTTTT. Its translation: CSVPTGTNTGELFF.

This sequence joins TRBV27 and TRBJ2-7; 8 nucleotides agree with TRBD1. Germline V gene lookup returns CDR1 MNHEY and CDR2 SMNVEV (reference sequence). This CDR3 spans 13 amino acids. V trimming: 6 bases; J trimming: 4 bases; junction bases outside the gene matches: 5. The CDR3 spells CASRLTGVYEQYF. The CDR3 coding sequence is TGTGCCAGCAGACTGACAGGGGTGTACGAGCAGTACTTC.

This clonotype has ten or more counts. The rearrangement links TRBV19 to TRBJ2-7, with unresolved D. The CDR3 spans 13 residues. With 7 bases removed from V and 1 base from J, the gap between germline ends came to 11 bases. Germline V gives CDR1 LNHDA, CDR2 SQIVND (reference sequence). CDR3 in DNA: TGTGCCAGTACAGATGGGCTATCCTACGAGCAGTACTTC. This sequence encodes CASTDGLSYEQYF.

CDR3 sequence: CASSLQGWRSYEQYF. The CDR3 region has the DNA TGTGCCAGCAGTTTACAGGGATGGCGGTCCTACGAGCAGTACTTC. The rearrangement joins TRBV28 to TRBJ2-7, with a possible D match to TRBD1 (5 bases). V gave up 2 bases and J gave up 1 base, with 12 bases separating them. CDR1 is MDHEN, CDR2 SYDVKM, per germline. This CDR3 has 15 residues.

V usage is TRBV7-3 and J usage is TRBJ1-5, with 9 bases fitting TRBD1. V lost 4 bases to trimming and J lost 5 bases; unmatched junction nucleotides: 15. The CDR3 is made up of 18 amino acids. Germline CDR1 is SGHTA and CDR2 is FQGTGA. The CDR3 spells CASSSMGYRGRQYQPQHF. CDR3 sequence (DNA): TGTGCCAGCAGCTCGATGGGTTACAGGGGGCGGCAGTATCAGCCCCAGCATTTT.

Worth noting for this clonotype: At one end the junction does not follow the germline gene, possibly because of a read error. Here the CDR3 DNA reads TGTGCTAGCAGCTTAGCGTGGACAGCTAACCCCGGGGCCCAGTACTTC. Translated: CASSLAWTANPGAQYF. The V call is TRBV7-6, the J call TRBJ2-5, with TRBD1 as a possible D gene (6 bases). This CDR3 contains 16 residues. Germline lookup yields CDR1 SGHVS and CDR2 FNYEAQ.

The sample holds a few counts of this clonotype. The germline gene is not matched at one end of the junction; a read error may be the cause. DNA of the CDR3: TGTGCCAGTCGCGATGGGCCGGGAAGAGCCCCCGGGGAGTTGTTTTTT. It yields the protein CASRDGPGRAPGELFF. The chain joins TRBV19 to TRBJ2-2, with D maybe TRBD2 (5 bases). The CDR3 spans 16 residues. Germline V gene data show CDR1 as LNHDA and CDR2 as SQIVND (reference sequence).

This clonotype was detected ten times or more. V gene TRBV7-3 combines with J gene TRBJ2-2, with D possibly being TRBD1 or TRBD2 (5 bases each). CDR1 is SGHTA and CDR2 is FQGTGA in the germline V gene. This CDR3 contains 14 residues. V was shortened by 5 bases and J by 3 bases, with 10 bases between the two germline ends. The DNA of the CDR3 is TGTGCCAGCAGCAGGGGACGGGACACCGGGGAGCTGTTTTTT. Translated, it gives CASSRGRDTGELFF.

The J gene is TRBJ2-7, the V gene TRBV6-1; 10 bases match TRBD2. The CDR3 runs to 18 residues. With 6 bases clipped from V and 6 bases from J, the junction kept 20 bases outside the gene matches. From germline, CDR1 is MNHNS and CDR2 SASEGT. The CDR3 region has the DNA TGTGCCAGCAGAGAACTAGCGGGGACATGGGGCATTTTAGCCGAGCAGTACTTC. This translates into CASRELAGTWGILAEQYF.

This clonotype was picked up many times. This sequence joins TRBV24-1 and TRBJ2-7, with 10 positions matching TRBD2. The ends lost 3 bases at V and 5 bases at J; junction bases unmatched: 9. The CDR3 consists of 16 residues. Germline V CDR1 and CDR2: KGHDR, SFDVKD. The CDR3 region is CATSDRTSGERDEQYF. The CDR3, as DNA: TGTGCCACCAGTGATCGGACTAGCGGAGAGCGGGACGAGCAGTACTTC.

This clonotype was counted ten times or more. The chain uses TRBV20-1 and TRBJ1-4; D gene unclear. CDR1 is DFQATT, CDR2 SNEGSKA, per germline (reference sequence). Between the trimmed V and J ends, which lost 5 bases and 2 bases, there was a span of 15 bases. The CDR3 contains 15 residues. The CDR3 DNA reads TGCAGTGCTCTACCTCCGGGTGGCACTAATGAAAAACTGTTTTTT. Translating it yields CSALPPGGTNEKLFF.

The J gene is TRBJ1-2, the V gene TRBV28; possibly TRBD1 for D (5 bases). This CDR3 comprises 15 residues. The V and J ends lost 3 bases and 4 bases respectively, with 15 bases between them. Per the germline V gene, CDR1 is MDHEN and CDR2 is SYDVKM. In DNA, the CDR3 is TGTGCCAGCAGTTTCGCTTTGTCGGGACTCTATGGCTACACCTTC. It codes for CASSFALSGLYGYTF.

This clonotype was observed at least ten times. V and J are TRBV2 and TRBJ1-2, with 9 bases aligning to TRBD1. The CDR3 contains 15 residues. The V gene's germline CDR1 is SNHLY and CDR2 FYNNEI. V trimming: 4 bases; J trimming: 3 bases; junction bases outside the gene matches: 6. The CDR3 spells CASSGRRTGDYGYTF. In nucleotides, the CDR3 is TGTGCCAGCAGTGGGAGAAGGACAGGGGACTATGGCTACACCTTC.

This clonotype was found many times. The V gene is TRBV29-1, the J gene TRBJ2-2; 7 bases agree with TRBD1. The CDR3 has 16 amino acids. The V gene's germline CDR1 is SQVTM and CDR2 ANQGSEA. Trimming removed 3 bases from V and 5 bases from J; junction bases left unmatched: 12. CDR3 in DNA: TGCAGCGTTGAGTCGTTAAGGCAGGGGGATACCGGGGAGCTGTTTTTT. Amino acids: CSVESLRQGDTGELFF.

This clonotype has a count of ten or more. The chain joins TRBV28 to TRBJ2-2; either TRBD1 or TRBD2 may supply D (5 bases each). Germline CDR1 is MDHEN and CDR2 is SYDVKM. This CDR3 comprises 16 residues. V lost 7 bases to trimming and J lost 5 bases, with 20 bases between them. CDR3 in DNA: TGTGCCAGCACCGGGGCGACGAAGCGCCTAACCGGGGAGCTGTTTTTT. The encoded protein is CASTGATKRLTGELFF.

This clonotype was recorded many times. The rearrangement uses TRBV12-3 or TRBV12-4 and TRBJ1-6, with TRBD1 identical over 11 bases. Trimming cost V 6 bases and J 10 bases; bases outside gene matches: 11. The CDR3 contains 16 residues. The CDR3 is CASRDRDRGSGSPLHF. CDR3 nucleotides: TGTGCCAGCAGAGATCGGGACAGGGGGTCGGGCTCACCCCTCCACTTT.

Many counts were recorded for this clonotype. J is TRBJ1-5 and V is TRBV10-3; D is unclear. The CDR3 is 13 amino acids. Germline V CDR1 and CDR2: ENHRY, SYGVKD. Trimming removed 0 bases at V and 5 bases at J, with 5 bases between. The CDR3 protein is CAISESRDQPQHF. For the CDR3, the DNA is TGTGCCATCAGTGAGTCTCGGGATCAGCCCCAGCATTTT.

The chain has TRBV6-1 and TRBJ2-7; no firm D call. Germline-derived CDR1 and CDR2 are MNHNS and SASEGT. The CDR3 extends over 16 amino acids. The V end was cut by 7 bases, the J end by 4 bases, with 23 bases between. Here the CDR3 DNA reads TGTGCCAGCAATCTAGTATCGGGCCGAGCCGAATACGAGCAGTACTTC. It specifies CASNLVSGRAEYEQYF.

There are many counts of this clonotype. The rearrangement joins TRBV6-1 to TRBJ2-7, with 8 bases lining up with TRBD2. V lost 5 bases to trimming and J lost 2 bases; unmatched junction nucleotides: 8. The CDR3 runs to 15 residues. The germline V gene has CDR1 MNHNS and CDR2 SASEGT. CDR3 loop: CASSKHSGNTYEQYF. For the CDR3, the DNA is TGTGCCAGCAGTAAACATAGCGGGAACACCTACGAGCAGTACTTC.